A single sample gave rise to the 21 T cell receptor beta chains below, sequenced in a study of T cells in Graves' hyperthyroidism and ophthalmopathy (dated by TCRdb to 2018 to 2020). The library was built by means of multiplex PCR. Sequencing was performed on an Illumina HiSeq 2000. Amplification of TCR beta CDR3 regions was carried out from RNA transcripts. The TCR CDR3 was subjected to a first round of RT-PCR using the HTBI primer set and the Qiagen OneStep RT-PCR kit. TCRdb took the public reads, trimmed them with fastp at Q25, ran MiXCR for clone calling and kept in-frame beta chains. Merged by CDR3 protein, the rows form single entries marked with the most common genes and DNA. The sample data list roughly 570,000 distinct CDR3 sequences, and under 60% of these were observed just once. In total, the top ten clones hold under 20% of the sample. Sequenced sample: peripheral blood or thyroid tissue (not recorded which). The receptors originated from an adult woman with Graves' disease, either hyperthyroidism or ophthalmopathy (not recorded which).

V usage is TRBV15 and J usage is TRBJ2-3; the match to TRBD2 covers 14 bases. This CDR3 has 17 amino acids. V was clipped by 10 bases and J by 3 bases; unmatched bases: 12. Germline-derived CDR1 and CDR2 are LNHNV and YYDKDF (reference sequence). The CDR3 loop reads CARRSGTSGSRTDTQYF. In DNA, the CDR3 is TGTGCCAGAAGAAGTGGGACTAGCGGGAGTCGGACAGATACGCAGTATTTT.

The CDR3 coding sequence is TGTGCCAGCTCTGGGACCGCCATTAGCTCACCCCTCCACTTT. It codes for CASSGTAISSPLHF. J is TRBJ1-6 and V is TRBV25-1, with D possibly TRBD1 on 5 matching bases. This CDR3 contains 14 residues. The germline V gene has CDR1 MGHDK and CDR2 SYGVNS. Trimming stripped 8 bases from V and 10 bases from J, with 18 bases between.

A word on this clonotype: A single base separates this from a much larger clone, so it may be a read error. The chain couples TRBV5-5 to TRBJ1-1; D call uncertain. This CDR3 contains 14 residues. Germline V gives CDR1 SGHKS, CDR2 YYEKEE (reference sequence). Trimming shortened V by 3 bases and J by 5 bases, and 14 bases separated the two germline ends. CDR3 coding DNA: TGTGCCAGCAGCTCGCCGACCCTGCGGACTGAAGCTTTCTTT. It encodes CASSSPTLRTEAFF.

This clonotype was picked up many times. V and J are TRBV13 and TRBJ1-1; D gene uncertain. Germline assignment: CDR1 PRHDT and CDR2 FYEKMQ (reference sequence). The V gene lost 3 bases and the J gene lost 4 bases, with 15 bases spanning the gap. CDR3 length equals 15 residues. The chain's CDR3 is CASSFQGPRGTEAFF. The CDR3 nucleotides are TGTGCCAGCAGCTTCCAAGGGCCCCGAGGCACTGAAGCTTTCTTT.

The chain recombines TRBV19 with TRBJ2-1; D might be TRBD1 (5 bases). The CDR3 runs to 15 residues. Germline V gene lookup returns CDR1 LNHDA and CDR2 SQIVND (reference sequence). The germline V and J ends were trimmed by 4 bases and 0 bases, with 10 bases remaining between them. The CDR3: CASSSLQGSYNEQFF. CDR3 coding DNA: TGTGCCAGTAGTAGCCTCCAGGGCTCCTACAATGAGCAGTTCTTC.

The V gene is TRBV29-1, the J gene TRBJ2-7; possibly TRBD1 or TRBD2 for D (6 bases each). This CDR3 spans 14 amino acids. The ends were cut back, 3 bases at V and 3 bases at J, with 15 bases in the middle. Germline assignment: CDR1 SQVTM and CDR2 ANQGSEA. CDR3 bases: TGCAGCGTTGACGCAGGGGCGGGAAACTACGAGCAGTACTTC. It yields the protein CSVDAGAGNYEQYF.

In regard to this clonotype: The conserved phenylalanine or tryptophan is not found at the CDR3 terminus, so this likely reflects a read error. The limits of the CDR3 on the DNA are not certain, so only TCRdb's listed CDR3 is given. The CDR3 is CSASGPSGFI. J is TRBJ1-4 and V is TRBV20-1. The germline CDR1 and CDR2 sequences are DFQATT and SNEGSKA (reference sequence). The CDR3 sequence runs 10 residues, both termini included.

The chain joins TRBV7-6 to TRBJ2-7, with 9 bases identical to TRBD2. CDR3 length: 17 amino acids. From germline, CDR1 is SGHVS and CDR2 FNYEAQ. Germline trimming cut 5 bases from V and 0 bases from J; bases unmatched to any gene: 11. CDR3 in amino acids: CASSPGPTSGTSYEQYF. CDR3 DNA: TGTGCCAGCAGCCCCGGCCCGACTAGCGGCACCTCCTACGAGCAGTACTTC.

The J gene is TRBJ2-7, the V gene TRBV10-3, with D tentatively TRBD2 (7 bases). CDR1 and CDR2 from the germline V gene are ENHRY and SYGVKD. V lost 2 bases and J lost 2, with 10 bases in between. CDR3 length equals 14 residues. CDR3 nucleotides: TGTGCCATCAGTGAGCAGGGGAGGGCCTACGAGCAGTACTTC. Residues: CAISEQGRAYEQYF.

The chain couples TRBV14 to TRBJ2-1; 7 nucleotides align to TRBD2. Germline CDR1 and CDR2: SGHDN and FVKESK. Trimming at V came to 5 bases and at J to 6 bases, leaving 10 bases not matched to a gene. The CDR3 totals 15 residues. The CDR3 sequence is CASSTRREPGNEQFF. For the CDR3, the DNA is TGTGCCAGCAGCACCCGGCGGGAGCCAGGCAATGAGCAGTTCTTC.

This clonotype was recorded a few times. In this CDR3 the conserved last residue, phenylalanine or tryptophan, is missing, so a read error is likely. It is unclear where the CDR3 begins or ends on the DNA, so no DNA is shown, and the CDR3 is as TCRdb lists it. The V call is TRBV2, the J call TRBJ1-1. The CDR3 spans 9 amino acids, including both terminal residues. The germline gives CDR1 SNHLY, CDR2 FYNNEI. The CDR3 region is CASIYGRFS.

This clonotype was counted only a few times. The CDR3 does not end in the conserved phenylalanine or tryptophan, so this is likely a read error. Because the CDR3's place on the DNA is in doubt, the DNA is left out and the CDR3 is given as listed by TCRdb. CDR3 in amino acids: CASSVTHGRI. V is TRBV2 and J is TRBJ2-7. Including both end residues, the CDR3 is 10 amino acids long. Germline V gene data show CDR1 as SNHLY and CDR2 as FYNNEI.

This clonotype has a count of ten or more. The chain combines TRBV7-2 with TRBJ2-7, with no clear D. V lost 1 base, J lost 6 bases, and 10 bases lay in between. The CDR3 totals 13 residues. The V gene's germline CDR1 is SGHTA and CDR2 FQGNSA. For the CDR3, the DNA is TGTGCCAGCAGCTTAGGGTCGAGCGCCGAGCAGTACTTC. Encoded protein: CASSLGSSAEQYF.

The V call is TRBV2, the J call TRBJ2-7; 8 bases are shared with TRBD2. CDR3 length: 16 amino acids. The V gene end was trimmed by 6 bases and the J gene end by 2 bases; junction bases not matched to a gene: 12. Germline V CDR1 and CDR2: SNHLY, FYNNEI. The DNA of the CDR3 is TGTGCCAGCAGAGAACGGCCCAGCGGGAGTGCCTACGAGCAGTACTTC. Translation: CASRERPSGSAYEQYF.

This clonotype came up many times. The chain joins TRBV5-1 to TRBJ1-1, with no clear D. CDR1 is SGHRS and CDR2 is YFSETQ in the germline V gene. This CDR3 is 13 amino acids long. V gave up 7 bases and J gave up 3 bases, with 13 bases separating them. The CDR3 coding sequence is TGCGCCAGCGCTTTTACTGGGGACACTGAAGCTTTCTTT. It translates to CASAFTGDTEAFF.

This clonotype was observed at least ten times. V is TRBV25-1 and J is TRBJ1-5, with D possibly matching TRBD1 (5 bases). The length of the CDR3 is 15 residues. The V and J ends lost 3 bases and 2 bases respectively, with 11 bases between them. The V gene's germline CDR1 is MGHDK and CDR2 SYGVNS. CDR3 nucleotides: TGTGCCAGCAGTGACAGCCAGGGCCGCAATCAGCCCCAGCATTTT. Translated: CASSDSQGRNQPQHF.

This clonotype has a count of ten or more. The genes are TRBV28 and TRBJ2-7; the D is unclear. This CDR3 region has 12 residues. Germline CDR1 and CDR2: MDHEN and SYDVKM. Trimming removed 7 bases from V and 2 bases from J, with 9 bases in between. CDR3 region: CASTTRAYEQYF. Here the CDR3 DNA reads TGTGCCAGCACCACACGGGCCTACGAGCAGTACTTC.

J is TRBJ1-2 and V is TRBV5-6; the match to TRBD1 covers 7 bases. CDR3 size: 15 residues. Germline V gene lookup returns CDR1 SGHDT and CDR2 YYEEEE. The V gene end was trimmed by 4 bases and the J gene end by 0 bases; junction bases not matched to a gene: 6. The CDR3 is CASSTFGTANYGYTF. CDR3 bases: TGTGCCAGCAGCACCTTTGGGACAGCTAACTATGGCTACACCTTC.

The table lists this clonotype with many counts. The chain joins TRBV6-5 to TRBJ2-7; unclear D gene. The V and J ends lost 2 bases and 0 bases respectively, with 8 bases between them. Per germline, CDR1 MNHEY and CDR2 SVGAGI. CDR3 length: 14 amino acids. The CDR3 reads CASSYEESSYEQYF. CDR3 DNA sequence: TGTGCCAGCAGTTACGAGGAGAGCTCCTACGAGCAGTACTTC.

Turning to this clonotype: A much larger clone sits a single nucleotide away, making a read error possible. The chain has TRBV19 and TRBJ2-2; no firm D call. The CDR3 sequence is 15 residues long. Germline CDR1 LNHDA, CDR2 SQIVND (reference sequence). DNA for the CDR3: TGTTCCAGTAGTCCGGAAGGGACGAACACCGGGGAGCTGTTTTTT. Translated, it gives CSSSPEGTNTGELFF.

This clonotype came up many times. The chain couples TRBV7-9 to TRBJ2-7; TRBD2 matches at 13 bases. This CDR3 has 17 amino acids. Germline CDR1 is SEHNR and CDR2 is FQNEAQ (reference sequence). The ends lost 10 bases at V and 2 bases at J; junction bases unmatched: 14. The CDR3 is CATSGTSGISRAYEQYF. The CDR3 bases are TGTGCCACCTCCGGGACTAGCGGGATTTCACGGGCCTACGAGCAGTACTTC.